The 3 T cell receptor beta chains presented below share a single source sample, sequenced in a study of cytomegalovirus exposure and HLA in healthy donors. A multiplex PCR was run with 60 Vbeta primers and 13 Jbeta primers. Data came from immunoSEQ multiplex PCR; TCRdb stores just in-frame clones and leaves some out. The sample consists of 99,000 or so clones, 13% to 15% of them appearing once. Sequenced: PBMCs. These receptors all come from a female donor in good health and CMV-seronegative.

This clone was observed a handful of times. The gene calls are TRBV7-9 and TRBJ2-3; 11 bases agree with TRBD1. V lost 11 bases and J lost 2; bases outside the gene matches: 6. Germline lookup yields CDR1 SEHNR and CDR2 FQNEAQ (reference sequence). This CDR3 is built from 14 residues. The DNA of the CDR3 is TGTGCCGGCATGGACAGGGGGCACACAGATACGCAGTATTTT. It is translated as CAGMDRGHTDTQYF.

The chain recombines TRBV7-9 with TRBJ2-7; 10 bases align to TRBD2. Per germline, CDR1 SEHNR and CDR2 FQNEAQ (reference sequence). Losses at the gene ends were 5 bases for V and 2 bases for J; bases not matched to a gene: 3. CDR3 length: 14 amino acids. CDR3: CASSVSGGAYEQYF. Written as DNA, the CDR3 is TGTGCCAGCAGCGTGAGCGGGGGGGCCTACGAGCAGTACTTC.

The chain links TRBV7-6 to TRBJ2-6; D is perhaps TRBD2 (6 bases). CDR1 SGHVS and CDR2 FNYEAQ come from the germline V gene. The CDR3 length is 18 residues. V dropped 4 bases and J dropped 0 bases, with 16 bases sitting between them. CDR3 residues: CASSSPGAAHSGANVLTF. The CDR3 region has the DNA TGTGCCAGCAGCTCCCCGGGAGCAGCCCACTCTGGGGCCAACGTCCTGACTTTC.